Listed below are T cell receptor beta chains from one sample, sequenced in a study of OX40 agonist ivuxolimab in advanced cancers. The repertoire was sequenced with immunoSEQ multiplex PCR; TCRdb's copy has only in-frame clones and lacks some. The data contain about 82,000 clones, roughly nine tenths of them singletons. The sample here was CD4+ or CD8+ T cells sorted from blood, taken in a trial of the OX40 agonist ivuxolimab. The receptors come from an adult with an advanced solid tumor such as melanoma, head and neck, liver or kidney cancer. Both conserved end residues are part of each CDR3. Fields, in order: V gene, CDR3 protein.

v_call: TRBV5-1
cdr3_aa: CASSFGGDEQFF

v_call: TRBV15
cdr3_aa: CATSKGQFAAKNIQYF

v_call: TRBV19
cdr3_aa: CASSISAGGNTGELFF

v_call: TRBV2
cdr3_aa: CASSEQTIYGYTF

v_call: TRBV6-6
cdr3_aa: CASSLSNSPLHF

v_call: TRBV27
cdr3_aa: CASSSGTANTGELFF

v_call: TRBV9
cdr3_aa: CASSVEGGRQDTEAFF

v_call: TRBV6-6
cdr3_aa: CASSMTSAYNEQFF

v_call: TRBV6-1
cdr3_aa: CASTSGRTGTGELFF

v_call: TRBV6-5
cdr3_aa: CASSPGTRNTEAFF

v_call: TRBV29-1
cdr3_aa: CSVAGGTDTQYF

v_call: TRBV28
cdr3_aa: CASSLRRGQSEKLFF

v_call: TRBV25-1
cdr3_aa: CASSESGAYGYTF

v_call: TRBV7-9
cdr3_aa: CASSLTGTDTQYF

v_call: TRBV27
cdr3_aa: CASSFLPQGKDRYTF

v_call: TRBV30
cdr3_aa: CAWRASHRQGNTEAFF

v_call: TRBV28
cdr3_aa: CASANLGALGYTF

v_call: TRBV28
cdr3_aa: CAVTGNTEAFF

v_call: TRBV29-1
cdr3_aa: CSVLGQGRTDTQYF

v_call: TRBV18
cdr3_aa: CASSPPAGGPHTQYF

v_call: TRBV5-1
cdr3_aa: CASSIRPNSGDETQYF

v_call: TRBV28
cdr3_aa: CASNEGPNYGYTF

v_call: TRBV7-9
cdr3_aa: CASSSQETQYF